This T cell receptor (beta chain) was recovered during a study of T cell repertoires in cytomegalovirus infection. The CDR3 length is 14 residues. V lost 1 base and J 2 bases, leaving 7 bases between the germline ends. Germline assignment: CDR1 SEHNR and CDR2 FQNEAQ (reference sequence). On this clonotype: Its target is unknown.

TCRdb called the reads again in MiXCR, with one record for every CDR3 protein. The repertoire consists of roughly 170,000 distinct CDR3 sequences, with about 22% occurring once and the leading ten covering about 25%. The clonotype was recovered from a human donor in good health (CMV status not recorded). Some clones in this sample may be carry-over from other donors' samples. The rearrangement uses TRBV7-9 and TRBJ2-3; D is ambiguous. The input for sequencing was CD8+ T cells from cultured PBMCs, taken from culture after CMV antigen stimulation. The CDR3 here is CASSLGADTDTQYF. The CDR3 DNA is TGTGCCAGCAGCTTAGGCGCAGACACAGATACGCAGTATTTT.